The rows below give T cell receptor beta chains drawn from one sample of a study of T-cell memory formation after mild COVID-19. TCRdb analysed the 5' RACE reads with MiXCR anew, one entry per CDR3 protein. The table lists some 320,000 distinct CDR3 sequences, less than 20% of them singletons. Sequenced sample: PBMCs or a T cell subset sorted from them (not recorded which). Receptors were obtained from a man aged 18-30 years who had mild COVID-19 (a few samples of this study predate the infection). Cell type and time point are not known. Both conserved end residues are part of each CDR3. A D gene is named only where the DNA matches it firmly. For some rows the clone size is stated as once, few or many, or as a class when expanded; others skip it.

v_call	j_call	clone_size	d_call	cdr3_nt	cdr3_aa
TRBV7-2	TRBJ2-1	-	TRBD2	TGTGCCAGCAGCCCGGGACTAGCGGGGGGGCCCCACAATGAGCAGTTCTTC	CASSPGLAGGPHNEQFF
TRBV7-3	TRBJ1-2	-	-	TGTGCCAGCAGCTTAATTTGGGGAGATGGCTACACCTTC	CASSLIWGDGYTF
TRBV10-2	TRBJ2-5	many	-	TGCGCCAGCAGTGCCGGAGGAGAGACCCAGTACTTC	CASSAGGETQYF
TRBV3-1	TRBJ2-5	many	-	TGTGCCAGCAGCCCCCCGTGGGGGGGCCCGGAGACCCAGTACTTC	CASSPPWGGPETQYF
TRBV7-3	TRBJ2-5	few	-	TGTGCCAGCAGCTTGATGACCGGCGGCGAGACCCAGTACTTC	CASSLMTGGETQYF
TRBV3-1	TRBJ1-2	few	-	TGTGCCAGCAGCCTTCCCGGGTCGAGGAATGGCTACACCTTC	CASSLPGSRNGYTF
TRBV30	TRBJ2-2	few	-	TGTGCCTGGACGGTCACCGGGGAGCTGTTTTTT	CAWTVTGELFF
TRBV5-1	TRBJ2-5	-	TRBD1	TGCGCCAGCAGCCACGGGACAGTACAAGAGACCCAGTACTTC	CASSHGTVQETQYF
TRBV7-2	TRBJ2-3	few	TRBD2	TGTGCCAGCAGCTTAGGTGTGCAGACGTCGGGGGGGCTCCAAGAAGGAGATACGCAGTATTTT	CASSLGVQTSGGLQEGDTQYF
TRBV10-3	TRBJ1-2	few	-	TGTGCCATCAGTGATCAGCGTGCCCAGGGGATGGGTGGCTACACCTTC	CAISDQRAQGMGGYTF
TRBV5-1	TRBJ1-4	-	-	TGCGCCAGCAGCTTGGAAGGGCCATCTAATGAAAAACTGTTTTTT	CASSLEGPSNEKLFF
TRBV25-1	TRBJ2-3	-	TRBD1	TGTGCCAGCAGTGGACAGGGTGGCCGCGGAGCCAAATACACAGATACGCAGTATTTT	CASSGQGGRGAKYTDTQYF
TRBV9	TRBJ1-2	-	-	TGTGCCAGCAGCGTGAACGGACAGTATGGCTACACCTTC	CASSVNGQYGYTF
TRBV7-9	TRBJ1-4	few	-	TGTGCCAGCAGCTTTGAGGTTGGTGAAAAACTGTTTTTT	CASSFEVGEKLFF
TRBV4-2	TRBJ2-2	few	TRBD1	TGTGCCAGCAGCCCCGGGGACAGGGTAGGCGGGGAGCTGTTTTTT	CASSPGDRVGGELFF
TRBV27	TRBJ1-2	-	-	TGTGCCAGCAGTTCAGCCGGCGGTAACTATGGCTACACCTTC	CASSSAGGNYGYTF
TRBV2	TRBJ2-2	few	-	TGTGCTCTGAGGCTGAACACCGGGGAGCTGTTTTTT	CALRLNTGELFF
TRBV7-2	TRBJ2-7	many	-	TGTGCCAGCAGCTTAGAAGGGTACATCCACTTC	CASSLEGYIHF
TRBV5-1	TRBJ1-1	few	-	TGCGCCAGCAACCGGACACCAGGCACTGAAGCTTTCTTT	CASNRTPGTEAFF
TRBV12-3/TRBV12-4	TRBJ2-2	few	-	TGTGCCAGCAGTTTCTCGTGGAGACCGAACACCGGGGAGCTGTTTTTT	CASSFSWRPNTGELFF
TRBV5-5	TRBJ2-2	few	-	TGTGCCAGCAGCTTGGTTGCGGAGCTGTTTTTT	CASSLVAELFF
TRBV20-1	TRBJ2-7	few	TRBD2	TGCAGTGCTAGAATGCGGGGGGTTTACGAGCAGTACTTC	CSARMRGVYEQYF
TRBV9	TRBJ2-1	few	TRBD2	TGTGCCAGCAGCCCGGGGGGGCATGAGCAGTTCTTC	CASSPGGHEQFF
TRBV5-1	TRBJ2-2	few	-	TGCGCCAGCAGCTTGGGCTCGGGACCCTTGAACACCGGGGAGCTGTTTTTT	CASSLGSGPLNTGELFF
TRBV5-8	TRBJ2-5	-	-	TGTGCCAGCAGCTTCAGTCTAAGGAAGACCCAGTACTTC	CASSFSLRKTQYF